These 30 T cell receptor beta chains came from one sample sequenced in a study of blood T cells in healthy people across ages. A second PCR, run for about 7 to 11 cycles, used a sample-barcoded 5' primer plus a J-beta primer mix. Using its own MiXCR run on the 5' RACE reads, TCRdb lists one record per CDR3 protein. The data contain hundreds of thousands of distinct CDR3 sequences, 20% to 25% of them singletons. The sequenced sample consisted of blood. Receptors were obtained from a man between 65 and 85 years old in good health.

This sequence joins TRBV7-2 and TRBJ2-3; D remains ambiguous. This CDR3 is 13 amino acids long. The V end lost 3 bases, the J end lost 5 bases, and 9 bases lay between the germline ends. Germline lookup yields CDR1 SGHTA and CDR2 FQGNSA. The CDR3 loop is CASSLSPLDTQYF. The CDR3 region has the DNA TGTGCCAGCAGCTTGTCCCCCCTAGATACGCAGTATTTT.

The CDR3 DNA sequence: TGCGCCAGCAGCACAAGTGCCGAATACAATGAGCAGTTCTTC. Amino acids: CASSTSAEYNEQFF. The V gene is TRBV5-1, the J gene TRBJ2-1; the D is unclear. This CDR3 contains 14 residues. The V gene lost 4 bases and the J gene lost 4 bases, with 12 bases spanning the gap. CDR1 and CDR2 (germline): SGHRS, YFSETQ.

The chain links TRBV4-2 to TRBJ1-1, with 9 nucleotides matching TRBD1. The germline CDR1 and CDR2 sequences are LGHNA and YNFKEQ. The CDR3 runs 14 residues. The trim removed 2 bases at V and 13 bases at J, leaving 11 bases unmatched. DNA for the CDR3: TGTGCCAGCAGCCAATCAACGGACAGGGGTCTTAATTTCTTT. This gives the protein CASSQSTDRGLNFF.

This clonotype was observed a few times. The chain carries TRBV12-3 or TRBV12-4 and TRBJ1-3, with TRBD1 as a possible D gene (6 bases). This CDR3 has 14 residues. Trimming pared 7 bases from V and 3 bases from J, leaving 13 bases between. CDR3 coding DNA: TGTGCCAGCACCTTACAGGGAAGTGGAAACACCATATATTTT. This translates into CASTLQGSGNTIYF.

As to this clonotype: This could be a read error, since a much larger clone is one nucleotide away. The V and J genes are TRBV3-1 and TRBJ2-1; 9 bases map to TRBD2. The CDR3 loop spans 13 amino acids. Looked up from germline, CDR1 is LGHDT and CDR2 is YNNKEL (reference sequence). For the CDR3, the DNA is TGTGCCAACAGCCAAGAGACTAGCGGAGGGATGTTCTTC. It encodes CANSQETSGGMFF.

DNA for the CDR3: TGTGCCAGCAGGGAGGGGATTACCGGGGAGCTGTTTTTT. This codes for CASREGITGELFF. The rearrangement uses TRBV28 and TRBJ2-2; tentative D call: TRBD2 (6 bases). CDR1 and CDR2 (germline): MDHEN, SYDVKM. V was pared by 6 bases and J by 5 bases, with 10 bases between. The length of the CDR3 is 13 residues.

The chain has TRBV28 and TRBJ2-3; 7 bases align to TRBD1. V lost 5 bases, J lost 0 bases, and 17 bases stayed unmatched. This CDR3 is 19 amino acids long. Germline V gene sequence: CDR1 MDHEN, CDR2 SYDVKM. The CDR3 is CASSTLPGTVISSTDTQYF. The CDR3 DNA follows: TGTGCCAGCAGTACCCTCCCCGGGACAGTAATTTCTAGCACAGATACGCAGTATTTT.

The V gene is TRBV7-3, the J gene TRBJ2-5; D is unclear. With 1 base removed from V and 5 bases from J, the gap between germline ends came to 11 bases. The CDR3 contains 14 residues. The germline gives CDR1 SGHTA, CDR2 FQGTGA. CDR3 in DNA: TGTGCCAGCAGCTTAAATCCAGGCCCGGAGACCCAGTACTTC. Its translation is CASSLNPGPETQYF.

This chain connects TRBV7-2 to TRBJ2-5; D tentatively reads TRBD1 or TRBD2 (5 bases each). The germline gives CDR1 SGHTA, CDR2 FQGNSA. Trimming took off 4 bases at V and 7 bases at J, with 22 bases between the two ends. The CDR3 loop spans 16 amino acids. Written as DNA, the CDR3 is TGTGCCAGCAGCTGGAACACTAGGGGCATGCTGGCGACCCAGTACTTC. Protein sequence: CASSWNTRGMLATQYF.

This clonotype appeared a few times. As DNA, the CDR3 is TGTGCCAGCAGTCGGGCAGGCGGTGAAAAACTGTTTTTT. Amino acids: CASSRAGGEKLFF. The chain couples TRBV12-3 or TRBV12-4 to TRBJ1-4; no reliable D call. The V end was cut by 5 bases, the J end by 7 bases, with 11 bases between. This CDR3 comprises 13 residues.

The chain couples TRBV25-1 to TRBJ2-3; D not certain. Germline CDR1 is MGHDK and CDR2 is SYGVNS. This CDR3 has 13 amino acids. V was cut by 5 bases and J by 4 bases, with 10 bases left in between. The CDR3 here is CASSQSVADTQYF. As DNA, the CDR3 is TGTGCCAGCAGTCAGAGCGTCGCAGATACGCAGTATTTT. The whole variable domain, filled in from reference TRBV25-1 and TRBJ2-3, reads EADIYQTPRYLVIGTGKKITLECSQTMGHDKMYWYQQDPGMELHLIHYSYGVNSTEKGDLSSESTVSRIRTEHFPLTLESARPSHTSQYLCASSQSVADTQYFGPGTRLTVL.

This clonotype was seen a few times. The chain carries TRBV20-1 and TRBJ2-7, with D possibly TRBD1 on 6 matching bases. The CDR3 is made up of 11 amino acids. The germline CDR1 and CDR2 sequences are DFQATT and SNEGSKA (reference sequence). The V and J ends lost 5 bases and 3 bases respectively, with 8 bases between them. The CDR3 DNA reads TGCAGTGCTGGGGGCCTCTACGAGCAGTACTTC. This gives the protein CSAGGLYEQYF.

This chain uses TRBV11-2 with TRBJ1-4, with D uncertain. The CDR3 sequence is 15 residues long. The V gene lost 3 bases and the J gene lost 4 bases, with 12 bases spanning the gap. From germline, CDR1 is SGHAT and CDR2 FQNNGV. For the CDR3, the DNA is TGTGCCAGCAGCTTCGGTGAGGACTTTAATGAAAAACTGTTTTTT. This codes for CASSFGEDFNEKLFF.

The chain couples TRBV18 to TRBJ1-1; D ambiguous. The CDR3 consists of 13 residues. V lost 2 bases and J 1 base, leaving 5 bases between the germline ends. Germline V gene lookup returns CDR1 KGHSH and CDR2 LQKENI. CDR3 loop: CASSPWGNTEAFF. In DNA, the CDR3 is TGTGCCAGCTCACCATGGGGGAACACTGAAGCTTTCTTT.

The chain joins TRBV20-1 to TRBJ2-7, with 8 bases aligning to TRBD2. The V gene end was trimmed by 0 bases and the J gene end by 4 bases; junction bases not matched to a gene: 8. CDR3 length equals 15 residues. Germline CDR1 reads DFQATT; CDR2 reads SNEGSKA (reference sequence). The CDR3 nucleotides read TGCAGTGCTAGAGATTATCGCGCGGGAGGTTACGAGCAGTACTTC. Residues: CSARDYRAGGYEQYF.

On this clonotype itself: Just one base apart from a much larger clone, this may be a read error. The rearrangement joins TRBV5-4 to TRBJ2-7; 9 positions match TRBD1. The V gene end was trimmed by 2 bases and the J gene end by 5 bases; junction bases not matched to a gene: 2. CDR1 is SGHNT and CDR2 is YYREEE in the germline V gene (reference sequence). The CDR3 totals 13 residues. CDR3 DNA: TGTGCCAGCAGCTTCCGGACAGGGGACGAGCAGTACTTC. Protein product: CASSFRTGDEQYF. The full variable domain, its missing parts supplied by reference TRBV5-4 and TRBJ2-7, is ETGVTQSPTHLIKTRGQQVTLRCSSQSGHNTVSWYQQALGQGPQFIFQYYREEENGRGNFPPRFSGLQFPNYSSELNVNALELDDSALYLCASSFRTGDEQYFGPGTRLTVT.

The V gene is TRBV2, the J gene TRBJ2-7; the D gene could be TRBD1 or TRBD2 (6 bases each). From germline, CDR1 is SNHLY and CDR2 FYNNEI. This CDR3 comprises 15 residues. V lost 2 bases to trimming and J lost 1 base, with 12 bases between them. DNA of the CDR3: TGTGCCAGCAGTGAACCTAGGGGGGTGTCCTACGAGCAGTACGTC. It yields the protein CASSEPRGVSYEQYV.

V and J are TRBV20-1 and TRBJ2-3; 8 positions match TRBD2. The CDR3 consists of 14 residues. In germline, CDR1 is DFQATT, CDR2 SNEGSKA (reference sequence). V lost 6 bases, J lost 4 bases, and 9 bases stayed unmatched. The CDR3 nucleotides read TGCAGTGCCCTTGGGCTAGCGGGCCCAGATACGCAGTATTTT. Translation gives CSALGLAGPDTQYF.

The chain employs TRBV10-3 and TRBJ2-7, with D perhaps matching TRBD2 (5 bases). Deletions cut 0 bases from V and 9 bases from J, with 9 bases between. Germline CDR1 reads ENHRY; CDR2 reads SYGVKD. The CDR3 is 12 residues long. The CDR3 reads CAISESSGRQYF. CDR3 in DNA: TGTGCCATCAGTGAGTCGAGTGGGAGGCAGTACTTC.

This clonotype was found a few times. This chain joins TRBV5-1 and TRBJ2-2, with unresolved D. There are 15 residues in the CDR3. Trimming removed 0 bases from V and 3 bases from J, with 9 bases in between. Germline lookup yields CDR1 SGHRS and CDR2 YFSETQ. The CDR3 region has the DNA TGCGCCAGCAGCTTGGGGCAGGTCGACACCGGGGAGCTGTTTTTT. Translation gives CASSLGQVDTGELFF.

The rearrangement links TRBV6-5 to TRBJ2-3; 7 bases match TRBD1. The junction had 6 bases not matched to a gene; V was cut back by 6 bases and J by 3 bases. The CDR3 covers 14 residues. The V gene's germline CDR1 is MNHEY and CDR2 SVGAGI. The CDR3 here is CASSRWDRTDTQYF. In DNA, the CDR3 is TGTGCCAGCAGCCGATGGGACAGAACAGATACGCAGTATTTT.

This clonotype was counted only a few times. The gene calls are TRBV27 and TRBJ1-1; 7 bases line up with TRBD1. Germline-derived CDR1 and CDR2 are MNHEY and SMNVEV (reference sequence). The V segment lost 7 bases and the J segment 3 bases; nucleotides outside the gene matches: 8. There are 14 residues in the CDR3. Here the CDR3 reads CASNNRGADTEAFF. The CDR3, as DNA: TGTGCCAGCAACAACAGGGGAGCGGACACTGAAGCTTTCTTT.

This clonotype has just a few counts. V usage is TRBV4-3 and J usage is TRBJ2-2, with TRBD1 as a possible D gene (7 bases). The CDR3 covers 17 residues. Per the germline V gene, CDR1 is LGHNA and CDR2 is YSLEER. The V end lost 0 bases, the J end lost 6 bases, and 17 bases lay between the germline ends. The CDR3 reads CASSQEWSRGVAGELFF. The CDR3 region has the DNA TGCGCCAGCAGCCAAGAATGGTCCAGGGGGGTGGCCGGGGAGCTGTTTTTT.

The rearrangement links TRBV15 to TRBJ2-3; a possible D gene is TRBD1 (6 bases). Germline-derived CDR1 and CDR2 are LNHNV and YYDKDF (reference sequence). The length of the CDR3 is 16 residues. Trimming removed 5 bases at V and 2 bases at J, with 17 bases between. CDR3 sequence reads: CATSPRTEYLTDTQYF. In DNA, the CDR3 is TGTGCCACCAGCCCCAGGACAGAATATCTCACAGATACGCAGTATTTT.

This clonotype was detected a few times. The V and J genes are TRBV7-3 and TRBJ2-2; possibly TRBD1 for D (6 bases). The germline gives CDR1 SGHTA, CDR2 FQGTGA. The CDR3 extends over 14 amino acids. V lost 7 bases to trimming and J lost 1 base, with 10 bases between them. The chain's CDR3 is CASNPTGNTGELFF. Here the CDR3 DNA reads TGTGCCAGCAACCCGACAGGGAACACCGGGGAGCTGTTTTTT.

This clonotype turned up a few times. This chain joins TRBV4-1 and TRBJ2-7; D remains unclear. This CDR3 is built from 14 residues. Germline V CDR1 and CDR2: MGHRA, YSYEKL. V was trimmed by 0 bases and J by 4 bases, leaving 10 bases between them. The CDR3 DNA sequence: TGCGCCAGCAGCCAAGATCCTAGATCGTACGAGCAGTACTTC. Protein: CASSQDPRSYEQYF.

As regards this clonotype: A much bigger clone sits one base away, suggesting this may be a read error. The chain uses TRBV9 and TRBJ2-7, with D tentatively TRBD2 (7 bases). The V gene's germline CDR1 is SGDLS and CDR2 YYNGEE. The CDR3 runs to 15 residues. Trimming removed 1 base at V and 5 bases at J, with 16 bases between. This CDR3 is CASSVRGGGLNEQYF. The DNA for the CDR3 is TGTGCCAGCAGCGTACGCGGGGGCGGCTTAAACGAGCAGTACTTC.

The table lists this clonotype with a few counts. The V gene is TRBV10-3, the J gene TRBJ2-6; 10 bases line up with TRBD2. The CDR3 is 17 amino acids. V was pared by 4 bases and J by 3 bases, with 6 bases of the junction left unmatched. Germline lookup yields CDR1 ENHRY and CDR2 SYGVKD. CDR3 coding DNA: TGTGCCATCAGTGGCCTAGCGGGAGTAGATGGGGCCAACGTCCTGACTTTC. Translation: CAISGLAGVDGANVLTF.

This sequence joins TRBV27 and TRBJ1-5; the D is unclear. The CDR3 totals 9 residues. Germline lookup yields CDR1 MNHEY and CDR2 SMNVEV (reference sequence). Trimming removed 9 bases from V and 11 bases from J, with 8 bases in between. CDR3 sequence (DNA): TGTGCCAGAGGACTAGCCCAGCATTTT. This gives the protein CARGLAQHF.

The chain combines TRBV2 with TRBJ2-5; D may be TRBD1 or TRBD2 (6 bases each). Germline lookup yields CDR1 SNHLY and CDR2 FYNNEI. V was clipped by 2 bases and J by 9 bases, with 19 bases between them. CDR3 length equals 15 residues. The CDR3 DNA is TGTGCCAGCAGTGAAAGGCAAGGGGGGTACGAGGCCCAGTACTTC. Translated: CASSERQGGYEAQYF. Full variable domain (outside the CDR3, taken from reference TRBV2 and TRBJ2-5): EPEVTQTPSHQVTQMGQEVILRCVPISNHLYFYWYRQILGQKVEFLVSFYNNEISEKSEIFDDQFSVERPDGSNFTLKIRSTKLEDSAMYFCASSERQGGYEAQYFGPGTRLLVL.